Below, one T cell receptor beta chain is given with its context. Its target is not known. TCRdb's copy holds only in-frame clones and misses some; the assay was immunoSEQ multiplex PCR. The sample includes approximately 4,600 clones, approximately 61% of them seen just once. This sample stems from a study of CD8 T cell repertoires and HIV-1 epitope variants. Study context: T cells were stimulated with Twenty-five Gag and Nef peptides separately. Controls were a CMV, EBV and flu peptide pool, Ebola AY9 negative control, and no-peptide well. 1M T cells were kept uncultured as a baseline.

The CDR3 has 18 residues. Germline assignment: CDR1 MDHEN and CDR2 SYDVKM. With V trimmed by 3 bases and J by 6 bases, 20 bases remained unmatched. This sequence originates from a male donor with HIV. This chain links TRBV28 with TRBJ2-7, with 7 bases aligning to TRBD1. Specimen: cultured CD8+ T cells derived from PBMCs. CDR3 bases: TGTGCCAGCAGTTTTTCGACAGGGTCATTGGGGTTTGATTCCGAGCAGTACTTC. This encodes CASSFSTGSLGFDSEQYF.